These 31 T cell receptor beta chains were all obtained from the same sample, sequenced in a study of blood T cell repertoires in COVID-19. Produced via immunoSEQ multiplex PCR; TCRdb's table is partial and in-frame only. Among approximately 200,000 clones listed, about 80% were seen once. The sample taken for sequencing was peripheral blood. These receptor sequences come from a woman in her twenties or thirties who had recovered from COVID-19.

The chain carries TRBV6-1 and TRBJ1-1; the D is unclear. This CDR3 contains 15 residues. Trimming stripped 0 bases from V and 0 bases from J, with 8 bases between. Germline assignment: CDR1 MNHNS and CDR2 SASEGT. CDR3 sequence: CASSEARGVNTEAFF. The DNA of the CDR3 is TGTGCCAGCAGTGAAGCGCGGGGAGTGAACACTGAAGCTTTCTTT.

The J gene is TRBJ2-1, the V gene TRBV11-2; TRBD2 aligns across 9 bases. The CDR3 is 15 residues long. With 0 bases clipped from V and 4 bases from J, the junction kept 1 base outside the gene matches. Per the germline V gene, CDR1 is SGHAT and CDR2 is FQNNGV. The DNA of the CDR3 is TGTGCCAGCAGCTTAGAGACTAGCGGATACAATGAGCAGTTCTTC. Translated: CASSLETSGYNEQFF. Looking up the rest from reference TRBV11-2 and TRBJ2-1 gives the full variable domain: EAGVAQSPRYKIIEKRQSVAFWCNPISGHATLYWYQQILGQGPKLLIQFQNNGVVDDSQLPKDRFSAERLKGVDSTLKIQPAKLEDSAVYLCASSLETSGYNEQFFGPGTRLTVL.

The J gene is TRBJ2-7, the V gene TRBV30, with 11 bases identical to TRBD1. The CDR3 totals 16 residues. With 3 bases clipped from V and 5 bases from J, the junction kept 12 bases outside the gene matches. Germline CDR1 and CDR2: GTSNPN and SVGIG (reference sequence). Here the CDR3 reads CAWSPGTGGLSDEQYF. For the CDR3, the DNA is TGTGCCTGGAGCCCCGGGACAGGGGGTCTTTCTGACGAGCAGTACTTC.

This clone was found a few times. The J gene is TRBJ2-7, the V gene TRBV5-6; 9 bases match TRBD2. With V trimmed by 4 bases and J by 9 bases, 8 bases remained unmatched. The germline gives CDR1 SGHDT, CDR2 YYEEEE. The CDR3 covers 13 residues. CDR3 DNA sequence: TGTGCCAGCAGCACGGGACTAGCAGTCGGGCAGTACTTC. Amino acids: CASSTGLAVGQYF. Full variable domain (remainder filled in from reference TRBV5-6 and TRBJ2-7): DAGVTQSPTHLIKTRGQQVTLRCSPKSGHDTVSWYQQALGQGPQFIFQYYEEEERQRGNFPDRFSGHQFPNYSSELNVNALLLGDSALYLCASSTGLAVGQYFGPGTRLTVT.

The chain joins TRBV19 to TRBJ2-5; 7 bases line up with TRBD2. V gave up 7 bases and J gave up 4 bases; unmatched junction bases: 9. The CDR3 consists of 14 residues. In germline, CDR1 is LNHDA, CDR2 SQIVND (reference sequence). CDR3 region: CASKISGNGETQYF. The CDR3 DNA is TGTGCCAGTAAGATCAGCGGGAACGGAGAGACCCAGTACTTC.

This CDR3 reads CSAGTLGGGQGARGTEAFF. The CDR3 DNA sequence: TGCAGCGCCGGGACCTTGGGTGGTGGACAGGGGGCGCGGGGCACTGAAGCTTTCTTT. The rearrangement joins TRBV29-1 to TRBJ1-1, with 11 bases lining up with TRBD1. After removal of 7 bases from V and 4 bases from J, the junction contained 23 bases not matched to a gene. Germline V lookup: CDR1 SQVTM, CDR2 ANQGSEA. The CDR3 is made up of 19 amino acids.

The CDR3 loop is CASRDRSSNQPQHF. The CDR3 DNA sequence: TGTGCCAGCAGGGACAGGTCAAGCAATCAGCCCCAGCATTTT. This chain connects TRBV2 to TRBJ1-5; 7 bases are a match to TRBD1. CDR1 is SNHLY, CDR2 FYNNEI, per germline. The CDR3 is 14 residues long. The V and J ends lost 6 bases and 1 base, in that order; junction bases with no gene match: 3. Full variable domain (remainder filled in from reference TRBV2 and TRBJ1-5): EPEVTQTPSHQVTQMGQEVILRCVPISNHLYFYWYRQILGQKVEFLVSFYNNEISEKSEIFDDQFSVERPDGSNFTLKIRSTKLEDSAMYFCASRDRSSNQPQHFGDGTRLSIL.

J is TRBJ1-1 and V is TRBV2; 10 bases fit TRBD1. Germline CDR1 reads SNHLY; CDR2 reads FYNNEI. The CDR3 consists of 17 residues. The J segment lost 1 base and the V segment lost 6 bases, leaving 11 bases of the junction unmatched. The CDR3 DNA reads TGTGCCAGCAGGCCGGGACAGGGGAACCGAGGGAACACTGAAGCTTTCTTT. Translated: CASRPGQGNRGNTEAFF.

V gene TRBV11-3 combines with J gene TRBJ2-1; TRBD2 matches 11 bases. The CDR3 is 14 residues long. Germline V CDR1 and CDR2: SGHNT, YENEEA. The junction had 4 bases not matched to a gene; V was cut back by 5 bases and J by 7 bases. The CDR3 nucleotides read TGTGCCAGCAGCGGACGGACTAGCGGGAATGAGCAGTTCTTC. It is translated as CASSGRTSGNEQFF. The variable domain in full, completed from reference TRBV11-3 and TRBJ2-1, reads EAGVVQSPRYKIIEKKQPVAFWCNPISGHNTLYWYLQNLGQGPELLIRYENEEAVDDSQLPKDRFSAERLKGVDSTLKIQPAELGDSAVYLCASSGRTSGNEQFFGPGTRLTVL.

V usage is TRBV11-2 and J usage is TRBJ2-1, with 11 bases aligning to TRBD2. CDR3 size: 19 residues. The junction had 13 bases not matched to a gene; V was cut back by 6 bases and J by 0 bases. Germline V gene sequence: CDR1 SGHAT, CDR2 FQNNGV. In DNA form, the CDR3 reads TGTGCCAGCAGGTCGAGTAGCGGGAGGGGTATTTTCTCCTACAATGAGCAGTTCTTC. As protein: CASRSSSGRGIFSYNEQFF.

This clone was picked up one time. The V and J genes are TRBV7-9 and TRBJ2-5, with a possible D match to TRBD2 (5 bases). The CDR3 has 12 residues. V lost 6 bases and J lost 5, with 10 bases in between. Germline CDR1 reads SEHNR; CDR2 reads FQNEAQ (reference sequence). CDR3 bases: TGTGCCAGCAGGATGTCGGGGGAGACCCAGTACTTC. The encoded protein is CASRMSGETQYF. The whole variable domain, filled in from reference TRBV7-9 and TRBJ2-5, reads DTGVSQNPRHKITKRGQNVTFRCDPISEHNRLYWYRQTLGQGPEFLTYFQNEAQLEKSRLLSDRFSAERPKGSFSTLEIQRTEQGDSAMYLCASRMSGETQYFGPGTRLLVL.

This chain connects TRBV6-2 or TRBV6-3 to TRBJ2-1; D is uncertain. The CDR3 has 15 amino acids. Trimming left V 4 bases short and J 8 bases short, with 18 bases between. Germline loops: CDR1 MNHEY, CDR2 SVGEGT. The CDR3 loop reads CASSWRPAPRDEQFF. CDR3 nucleotides: TGTGCCAGCAGTTGGCGCCCGGCCCCCCGGGATGAGCAGTTCTTC.

The rearrangement joins TRBV10-3 to TRBJ2-5; maybe TRBD1 (6 bases). V was pared by 6 bases and J by 3 bases, with 17 bases between. The germline CDR1 and CDR2 sequences are ENHRY and SYGVKD. The CDR3 contains 15 residues. The CDR3 DNA follows: TGTGCCATCAGCCCGAACAGGGCAAGTGAAGAGACCCAGTACTTC. Encoded protein: CAISPNRASEETQYF.

J is TRBJ1-4 and V is TRBV4-2; tentative D call: TRBD1 (5 bases). V lost 0 bases to trimming and J lost 8 bases, with 13 bases between them. The length of the CDR3 is 15 residues. Germline V gene sequence: CDR1 LGHNA, CDR2 YNFKEQ. As DNA, the CDR3 is TGTGCCAGCAGCCAAGAGGTCCTAGGGGCGGAAAAACTGTTTTTT. Amino acids: CASSQEVLGAEKLFF.

V gene TRBV10-3 combines with J gene TRBJ2-4; TRBD2 is a possible D gene (6 bases). Trimming stripped 0 bases from V and 1 base from J, with 10 bases between. The germline gives CDR1 ENHRY, CDR2 SYGVKD. The CDR3 spans 16 residues. The CDR3 coding sequence is TGTGCCATCAGTGAGTCGACGGGAGTGGCCAAAAACATTCAGTACTTC. This sequence encodes CAISESTGVAKNIQYF.

The chain employs TRBV3-1 (or the pseudogene TRBV3-2) and TRBJ1-1; possibly TRBD1 for D (5 bases). The V gene lost 1 base and the J gene lost 9 bases, with 12 bases spanning the gap. There are 13 residues in the CDR3. Per the germline V gene, CDR1 is LGHDT and CDR2 is YNNKEL (reference sequence). The CDR3 is CASSQAGVDQAFF. In nucleotides, the CDR3 is TGTGCCAGCAGCCAAGCGGGGGTAGATCAAGCTTTCTTT.

J is TRBJ2-7 and V is TRBV11-1, with a possible D match to TRBD2 (5 bases). The germline gives CDR1 SGHAT, CDR2 FQDESV (reference sequence). The CDR3 sequence is 15 residues long. Trimming removed 6 bases at V and 0 bases at J, with 15 bases between. DNA for the CDR3: TGTGCCAGCAGTCCAGGTAGGGAGATCTCCTACGAGCAGTACTTC. Residues: CASSPGREISYEQYF.

The chain couples TRBV7-9 to TRBJ2-5; D perhaps matches TRBD2 (6 bases). Germline loops: CDR1 SEHNR, CDR2 FQNEAQ (reference sequence). V was pared by 9 bases and J by 2 bases, with 13 bases between. The CDR3 is made up of 13 amino acids. Written as DNA, the CDR3 is TGTGCCAGTTCGTGGGCGGGGCAAGAGACCCAGTACTTC. Residues: CASSWAGQETQYF.

The chain joins TRBV28 to TRBJ1-2, with TRBD1 as a possible D gene (6 bases). Germline V gene data show CDR1 as MDHEN and CDR2 as SYDVKM. This CDR3 spans 17 amino acids. V gave up 4 bases and J gave up 4 bases, with 22 bases separating them. CDR3 in amino acids: CASSSMGMAGDSYGYTF. The CDR3 DNA follows: TGTGCCAGCAGTTCCATGGGTATGGCAGGGGATAGCTATGGCTACACCTTC.

This chain connects TRBV11-2 to TRBJ1-2; D is perhaps TRBD1 (6 bases). Trimming took off 3 bases at V and 6 bases at J, with 17 bases between the two ends. Germline loops: CDR1 SGHAT, CDR2 FQNNGV. This CDR3 comprises 15 residues. The CDR3 region is CASSFRGRGGDGYTF. CDR3 DNA: TGTGCCAGCAGCTTTCGTGGCAGGGGTGGTGATGGCTACACCTTC.

This clone was seen a single time. This chain uses TRBV28 with TRBJ1-1; a weak D match, TRBD1 (6 bases). There are 14 residues in the CDR3. Trimming took off 3 bases at V and 5 bases at J, with 13 bases between the two ends. Germline V gene data show CDR1 as MDHEN and CDR2 as SYDVKM. The CDR3 nucleotides read TGTGCCAGCAGTTTTAGCCCTCAGGGGACTGAAGCTTTCTTT. Translation: CASSFSPQGTEAFF.

This chain uses TRBV29-1 with TRBJ2-5, with 8 bases fitting TRBD2. Trimming took 7 bases from V and 4 from J; bases not matched to a gene: 2. The germline CDR1 and CDR2 sequences are SQVTM and ANQGSEA. The CDR3 is made up of 11 amino acids. CDR3 loop: CSGLAGETQYF. CDR3 nucleotides: TGCAGCGGCCTAGCGGGAGAGACCCAGTACTTC.

The chain combines TRBV5-6 with TRBJ1-2, with D maybe TRBD1 (6 bases). Looked up from germline, CDR1 is SGHDT and CDR2 is YYEEEE. Trimming cost V 4 bases and J 4 bases, with 23 bases left between them. The CDR3 is 17 residues long. The CDR3 protein is CASSQPSEAGVIYGYTF. CDR3 nucleotide sequence: TGTGCCAGCAGCCAACCCTCTGAGGCAGGGGTAATCTATGGCTACACCTTC.

This clone has only one observation. J is TRBJ2-3 and V is TRBV4-2; D remains unclear. Trimming removed 1 base at V and 2 bases at J, with 10 bases between. Per germline, CDR1 LGHNA and CDR2 YNFKEQ. The CDR3 totals 15 residues. CDR3: CASSQGGRFTDTQYF. The CDR3 DNA follows: TGTGCCAGCAGCCAAGGAGGCCGGTTCACAGATACGCAGTATTTT.

This clone was counted many times. This chain connects TRBV7-9 to TRBJ1-5, with D possibly TRBD1 on 6 matching bases. The CDR3 has 16 residues. V lost 1 base, J lost 5 bases, and 15 bases lay in between. Germline V gene sequence: CDR1 SEHNR, CDR2 FQNEAQ (reference sequence). The CDR3 nucleotides are TGTGCCAGCAGCTTAGTACGGTCAGGGGCCGATCAGCCCCAGCATTTT. It translates to CASSLVRSGADQPQHF.

CDR3 sequence (DNA): TGTGCCAGCAGTTTCACCGGGACAGGGTTCAACACCGGGGAGCTGTTTTTT. Translating it yields CASSFTGTGFNTGELFF. The J gene is TRBJ2-2, the V gene TRBV28; 9 bases fit TRBD1. Trimming at V came to 3 bases and at J to 2 bases, leaving 7 bases not matched to a gene. The CDR3 consists of 17 residues. Germline CDR1 and CDR2: MDHEN and SYDVKM. The full variable domain, completed using reference TRBV28 and TRBJ2-2, is DVKVTQSSRYLVKRTGEKVFLECVQDMDHENMFWYRQDPGLGLRLIYFSYDVKMKEKGDIPEGYSVSREKKERFSLILESASTNQTSMYLCASSFTGTGFNTGELFFGEGSRLTVL.

This clone was observed at least ten times. This rearrangement joins TRBV2 to TRBJ1-6, with TRBD1 matching over 7 bases. After removal of 4 bases from V and 7 bases from J, the junction contained 4 bases not matched to a gene. This CDR3 is built from 14 residues. Germline V CDR1 and CDR2: SNHLY, FYNNEI. The CDR3 bases are TGTGCCAGCAGTGTAACAGGGGACAATTCACCCCTCCACTTT. Translated: CASSVTGDNSPLHF.

The V call is TRBV5-1, the J call TRBJ2-3; 7 positions agree with TRBD2. The CDR3 has 16 amino acids. Per the germline V gene, CDR1 is SGHRS and CDR2 is YFSETQ. The ends lost 0 bases at V and 6 bases at J; junction bases unmatched: 10. As DNA, the CDR3 is TGCGCCAGCAGCTTGGGTCGGGGAGGGCCTTCGGATACGCAGTATTTT. Its translation: CASSLGRGGPSDTQYF.

The chain carries TRBV5-6 and TRBJ1-4; D gene unclear. This CDR3 region has 14 residues. V was pared by 2 bases and J by 8 bases, with 13 bases between. CDR1 and CDR2 from the germline V gene are SGHDT and YYEEEE. CDR3 protein: CASSFGEGWEKLFF. Here the CDR3 DNA reads TGTGCCAGCAGCTTCGGGGAGGGCTGGGAAAAACTGTTTTTT.

J is TRBJ2-7 and V is TRBV6-1; D is unresolved. The V and J ends lost 2 bases and 3 bases respectively, with 8 bases between them. This CDR3 is built from 13 residues. Germline V gene sequence: CDR1 MNHNS, CDR2 SASEGT. CDR3 protein: CASSEPTFYEQYF. The CDR3 DNA sequence: TGTGCCAGCAGTGAACCTACCTTCTACGAGCAGTACTTC.

The V call is TRBV19, the J call TRBJ2-1; D uncertain. The V gene's germline CDR1 is LNHDA and CDR2 SQIVND (reference sequence). V was clipped by 3 bases and J by 5 bases, with 11 bases between them. CDR3 length: 14 residues. CDR3 nucleotide sequence: TGTGCCAGTAGTATTTCGGAGATTAACAATGAGCAGTTCTTC. Translation: CASSISEINNEQFF. The variable domain in full, completed from reference TRBV19 and TRBJ2-1, reads DGGITQSPKYLFRKEGQNVTLSCEQNLNHDAMYWYRQDPGQGLRLIYYSQIVNDFQKGDIAEGYSVSREKKESFPLTVTSAQKNPTAFYLCASSISEINNEQFFGPGTRLTVL.